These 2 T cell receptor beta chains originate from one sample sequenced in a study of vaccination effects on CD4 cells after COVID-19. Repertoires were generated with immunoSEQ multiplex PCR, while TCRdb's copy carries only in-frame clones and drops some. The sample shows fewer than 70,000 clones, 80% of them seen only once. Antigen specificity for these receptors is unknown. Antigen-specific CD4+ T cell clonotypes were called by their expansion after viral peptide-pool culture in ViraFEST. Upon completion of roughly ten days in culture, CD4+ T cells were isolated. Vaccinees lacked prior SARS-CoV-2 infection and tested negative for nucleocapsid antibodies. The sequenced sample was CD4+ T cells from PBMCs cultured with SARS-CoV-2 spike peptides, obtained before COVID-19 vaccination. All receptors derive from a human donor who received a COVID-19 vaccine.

CDR3 sequence: CASSVGGLGRTEAFF. DNA of the CDR3: TGTGCCAGCAGCGTAGGAGGGCTGGGTAGGACTGAAGCTTTCTTT. V is TRBV9 and J is TRBJ1-1; D is undetermined. This CDR3 contains 15 residues. The germline CDR1 and CDR2 sequences are SGDLS and YYNGEE. With 0 bases removed from V and 5 bases from J, the gap between germline ends came to 14 bases.

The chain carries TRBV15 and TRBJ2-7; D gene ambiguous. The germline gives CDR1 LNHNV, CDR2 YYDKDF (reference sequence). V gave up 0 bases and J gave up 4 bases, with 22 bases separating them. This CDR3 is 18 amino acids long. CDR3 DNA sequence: TGTGCCACCAGCAGAGATCTTGACGGACCTAAAGAGGAATACGAGCAGTACGTC. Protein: CATSRDLDGPKEEYEQYV.